This TCR beta chain was sequenced for a study of T cell responses to AZD1222 COVID-19 vaccine. Study outcomes and limitations: Baseline testing showed seropositivity in only 5 or 6 AZD1222 recipients. Most donors were white British, females outnumbered males, and clonal diversity was possibly underestimated. Close to half of all spike-specific TCRs reportedly target regions of the variants that are unmutated. None of the repertoires were sampled until the peak T cell response had passed.

Points on this clone: The antigen remains undetermined.

Germline lookup yields CDR1 KGHDR and CDR2 SFDVKD. The CDR3 covers 16 residues. J gave up 7 bases and V 2 bases, and 8 bases lay outside the gene matches. The assay was immunoSEQ multiplex PCR, and TCRdb's table has in-frame clones only and misses some. Of approximately 93,000 clones listed, roughly nine tenths are singletons. The V and J genes are TRBV24-1 and TRBJ2-7; TRBD2 aligns across 12 bases. The source is an adult who received the AZD1222 COVID-19 vaccine. This sample comprised peripheral blood, obtained 28 days after the second AZD1222 dose. CDR3 in amino acids: CATSDSLAGGFGEQYF. The CDR3 DNA follows: TGTGCCACCAGTGATTCACTAGCGGGGGGTTTCGGAGAGCAGTACTTC.